The entry below describes one T cell receptor beta chain. Its antigen remains unidentified. No quality values exist for individual bases; no much larger clone is one base distant. The sample originates from a study of shared clonotypes between healthy human individuals (dated by TCRdb to about 2020). For context, the study as a whole: The cohort comprised a couple of women and a few men aged 18 to 49 years. For each donor, three plates each were used for CD4 naive and CD4 memory, two plates were used for CD8 naive, and one plate was used for CD8 memory. Blood TCR repertoires of roughly five healthy adults were deeply sequenced to estimate repertoire size and the extent of clonotype sharing between individuals. Different laboratories and diverse techniques were used to prepare libraries and sequence TCR repertoires, to increase sequencing depth and limit assay-specific biases. Per donor, leukapheresis produced somewhere between about 0.8 and 9 billion PBMCs.

Using the deep immunoSEQ assay, multiplex PCR amplified TCR CDR3 regions from genomic DNA. Genomic DNA extracted from each cell subset was distributed evenly over all wells of several immunoSEQ 96-well plates, and each plate served as one replicate. Each replicate PCR for sorted subsets received about 0.2 ug genomic DNA, equal to about 30,000 T cell genomes. The purified libraries were quantified using a Qubit 3.0 fluorometer, sized with a Bioanalyzer 2100, and then quantified again using the KAPA Library Quantification kit. A separate single-read 150-cycle Illumina NextSeq 550 flow cell was used to sequence each immunoSEQ 96-well plate. As for how the authors treated the data: Because only junctional sequences without quality scores were contained in the immunoSEQ output, filtering matching that applied to full-length reads could not be performed. To assign V/J genes and CDR3, sequences were annotated using PyIR, a Python wrapper for IgBLAST v1.9, with IMGT germline references. Reads with weak V/J assignments (E-value above 1e-6), missing CDR3, stop codons, out-of-frame junctions, or ambiguous translated residues were removed. V3J clonotypes were defined as sequences sharing the same inferred V gene, J gene, and CDR3 amino acid sequence. The percentage overlap between two repertoires was calculated by dividing the number of shared unique clonotypes by the size of the smaller repertoire. RTK rarefaction, the Chao1 estimator, and Recon v2.1 estimates of unobserved clonotypes were used to assess repertoire richness. For all TCRbeta clonotypes obtained by the gDNA method from several donors, generation probabilities were computed with OLGA. In its TCRdb copy, this immuneACCESS table keeps in-frame sequences only and misses some clones. Where compared with another copy, unresolved V genes explain less than half of these, and the others have no known cause. The DNA gave D and trimming, while V, J and clone size come from that table. A total of about 820,000 clones appear in this sample, 90% to 95% of them only once. The ten most abundant clones make up about 24% of the sample.

CD8 naive samples were CD45RO-negative cells positively selected for CCR7, giving a CD45RA+CCR7+ population that excluded TemRA cells. The donors were healthy, HIV-negative adults with no recently reported acute infections or vaccinations. All donors were Caucasian adults living in Nashville, Tennessee, USA. After blood collection by leukapheresis, PBMCs were isolated using Ficoll-Histopaque density gradient centrifugation and then cryopreserved in the vapor phase of liquid nitrogen. Analytical flow cytometry was used to check the purity and quantity of each magnetically sorted T cell population. From each sorted fraction, genomic DNA was isolated and quantified by UV absorbance on a Nanodrop 2000c. Counted from cysteine to phenylalanine, this CDR3 has 17 amino acids. The entry retains the CDR3 DNA only, 51 bases that are in frame from base 1. Trimming takes 1 base from V and 0 bases from J, and the germline ends sit 14 bases apart. Based on the germline V gene, the CDR1 and CDR2 sequences are SGHAT and FQNNGV.

The study at large found these results: Sampling was limited to blood, and TCR repertoires in tissue likely differ from TCR repertoires in blood. Because the study included only a small number of donors, the genetic and exposure-history diversity represented was limited. Rarefaction of sorted-subset datasets indicated incomplete sequencing despite the large sequencing depth. Based on pairwise subsampling, the degree of clonotype sharing among donors was expected to be affected by sequencing depth. Naive subsets generally had larger estimated clonotype richness than memory subsets. About 5% of naive CD4, 3.5% of naive CD8, roughly 2.5% of memory CD4, and approximately 0.4% of memory CD8 clonotypes were shared across a few donors. Compared with non-shared clonotypes, the clonotypes found in all four sorted-subset donors had higher generation probabilities.

The chain couples TRBV11-2 to TRBJ2-3; a weak D assignment points to TRBD2 (6 bases agree). The origin of this receptor is a man in his thirties or forties in good health. The sequenced material came from naive CD8+ T cells sorted from blood. The sample's cell subset or site label, decoded: CD45RA+CCR7+. The DNA sequence reads TGTGCCAGCAGCTTAGGCGGACTAACGCTTAGCACAGATACGCAGTATTTT. The encoded protein is CASSLGGLTLSTDTQYF.